Each of the 3 T cell receptor beta chains below was sequenced from the same sample in a study of CD8 T cells in Susac syndrome. Reverse transcription of roughly 0.5 to 1 ug RNA was performed with random hexamers. TCRdb re-called the immunoSEQ multiplex PCR reads with MiXCR, one entry per CDR3 protein. The top ten clones hold around 0.16% of a sample with about 210,000 distinct CDR3 sequences, about 95% of them seen once. Sequencing was performed on CD4+ T cells from PBMCs. The receptor set was obtained from a human donor with Susac syndrome.

V gene TRBV5-6 combines with J gene TRBJ2-7; TRBD2 agrees at 8 bases. The germline V gene has CDR1 SGHDT and CDR2 YYEEEE. V was pared by 3 bases and J by 2 bases, with 4 bases of the junction left unmatched. The CDR3 consists of 14 residues. As DNA, the CDR3 is TGTGCCAGCAGCTACCCGGGACTAGCCTACGAGCAGTACTTC. Translation gives CASSYPGLAYEQYF.

This chain uses TRBV30 with TRBJ1-2, with D possibly being TRBD1 (5 bases). Germline V gene lookup returns CDR1 GTSNPN and CDR2 SVGIG (reference sequence). The V gene lost 3 bases and the J gene lost 4 bases, with 18 bases spanning the gap. CDR3 length equals 15 residues. CDR3 residues: CAWRLPSQGGYGYTF. CDR3 nucleotide sequence: TGTGCCTGGAGGCTCCCCAGCCAGGGCGGCTATGGCTACACCTTC.

The chain is built from TRBV2 and TRBJ2-7, with 7 bases identical to TRBD1. Germline V gene sequence: CDR1 SNHLY, CDR2 FYNNEI. The CDR3 is 12 amino acids. Trimming at V came to 10 bases and at J to 0 bases, leaving 3 bases not matched to a gene. Here the CDR3 reads CATRQGSYEQYF. The CDR3, as DNA: TGTGCCACCCGACAGGGCTCCTACGAGCAGTACTTC.